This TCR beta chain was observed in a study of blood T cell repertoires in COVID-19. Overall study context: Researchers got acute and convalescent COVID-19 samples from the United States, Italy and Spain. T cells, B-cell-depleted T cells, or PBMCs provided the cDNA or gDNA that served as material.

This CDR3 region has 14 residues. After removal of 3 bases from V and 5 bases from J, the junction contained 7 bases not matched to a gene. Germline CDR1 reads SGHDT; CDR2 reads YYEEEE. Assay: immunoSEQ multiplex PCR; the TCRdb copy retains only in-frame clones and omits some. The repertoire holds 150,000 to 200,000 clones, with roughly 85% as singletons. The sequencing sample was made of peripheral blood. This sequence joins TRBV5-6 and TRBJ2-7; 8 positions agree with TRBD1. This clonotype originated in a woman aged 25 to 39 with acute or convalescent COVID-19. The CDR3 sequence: CASSSWTGYHEQYF. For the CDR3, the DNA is TGTGCCAGCAGCTCGTGGACAGGGTACCACGAGCAGTACTTC.